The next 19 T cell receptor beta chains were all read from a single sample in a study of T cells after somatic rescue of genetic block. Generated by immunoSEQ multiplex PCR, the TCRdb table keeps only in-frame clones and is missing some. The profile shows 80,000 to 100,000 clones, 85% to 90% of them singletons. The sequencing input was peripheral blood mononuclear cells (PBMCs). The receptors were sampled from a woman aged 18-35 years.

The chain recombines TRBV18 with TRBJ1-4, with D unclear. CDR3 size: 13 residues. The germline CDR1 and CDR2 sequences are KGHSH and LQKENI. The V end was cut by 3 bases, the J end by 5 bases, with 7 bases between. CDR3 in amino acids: CASSPDGNEKLFF. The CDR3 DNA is TGTGCCAGCTCACCGGACGGCAATGAAAAACTGTTTTTT.

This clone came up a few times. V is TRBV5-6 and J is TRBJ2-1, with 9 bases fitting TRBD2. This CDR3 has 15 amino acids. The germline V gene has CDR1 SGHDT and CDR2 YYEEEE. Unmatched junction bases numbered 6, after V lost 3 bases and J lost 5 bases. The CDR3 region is CASSSAGGGNNEQFF. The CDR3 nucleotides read TGTGCCAGCAGCTCAGCGGGAGGAGGGAACAATGAGCAGTTCTTC.

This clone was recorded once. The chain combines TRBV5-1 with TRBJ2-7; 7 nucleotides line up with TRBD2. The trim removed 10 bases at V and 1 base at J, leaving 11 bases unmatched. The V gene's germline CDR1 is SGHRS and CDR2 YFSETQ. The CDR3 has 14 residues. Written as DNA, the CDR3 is TGCGCCCCCCCCCGGGCGGGAGAATCCTACGAGCAGTACTTC. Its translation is CAPPRAGESYEQYF.

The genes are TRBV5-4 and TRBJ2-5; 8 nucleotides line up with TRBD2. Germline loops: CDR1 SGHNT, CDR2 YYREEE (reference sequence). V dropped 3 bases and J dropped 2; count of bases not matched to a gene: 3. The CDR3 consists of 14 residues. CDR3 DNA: TGTGCCAGCAGCTCTGGACTAGCTCAAGAGACCCAGTACTTC. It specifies CASSSGLAQETQYF.

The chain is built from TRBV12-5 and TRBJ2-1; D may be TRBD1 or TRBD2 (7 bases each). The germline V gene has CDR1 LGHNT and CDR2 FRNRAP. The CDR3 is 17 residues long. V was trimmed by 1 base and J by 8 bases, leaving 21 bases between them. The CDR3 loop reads CASGLAITGEGSDEQFF. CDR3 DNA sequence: TGTGCTAGTGGTTTGGCCATCACAGGGGAGGGTTCGGATGAGCAGTTCTTC.

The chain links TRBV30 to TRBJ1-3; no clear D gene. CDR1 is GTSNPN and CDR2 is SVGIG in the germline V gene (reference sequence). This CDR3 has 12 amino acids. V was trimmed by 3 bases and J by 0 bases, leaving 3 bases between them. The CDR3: CAWRLSGNTIYF. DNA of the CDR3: TGTGCCTGGAGACTCTCTGGAAACACCATATATTTT.

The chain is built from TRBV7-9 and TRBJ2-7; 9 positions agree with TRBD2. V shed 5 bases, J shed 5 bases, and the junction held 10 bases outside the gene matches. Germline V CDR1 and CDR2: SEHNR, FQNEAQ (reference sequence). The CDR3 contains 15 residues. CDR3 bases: TGTGCCAGCAGCCCCCCGGCGGGAGGGCCCCACGAGCAGTACTTC. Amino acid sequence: CASSPPAGGPHEQYF.

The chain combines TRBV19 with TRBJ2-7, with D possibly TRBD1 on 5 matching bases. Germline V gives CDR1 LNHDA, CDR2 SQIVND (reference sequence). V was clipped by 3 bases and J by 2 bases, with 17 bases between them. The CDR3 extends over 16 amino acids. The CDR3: CASSIRQGIKPYEQYF. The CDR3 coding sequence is TGTGCCAGTAGTATCAGGCAGGGTATCAAGCCCTACGAGCAGTACTTC.

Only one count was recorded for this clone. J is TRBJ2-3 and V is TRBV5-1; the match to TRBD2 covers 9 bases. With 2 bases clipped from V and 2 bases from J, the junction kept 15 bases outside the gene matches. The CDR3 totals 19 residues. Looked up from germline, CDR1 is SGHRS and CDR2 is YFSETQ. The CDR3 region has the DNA TGCGCCAGCAGCTTAGTGACTAGCGGAATCTGGAGAACCACAGATACGCAGTATTTT. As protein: CASSLVTSGIWRTTDTQYF. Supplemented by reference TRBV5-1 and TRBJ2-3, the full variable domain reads KAGVTQTPRYLIKTRGQQVTLSCSPISGHRSVSWYQQTPGQGLQFLFEYFSETQRNKGNFPGRFSGRQFSNSRSEMNVSTLELGDSALYLCASSLVTSGIWRTTDTQYFGPGTRLTVL.

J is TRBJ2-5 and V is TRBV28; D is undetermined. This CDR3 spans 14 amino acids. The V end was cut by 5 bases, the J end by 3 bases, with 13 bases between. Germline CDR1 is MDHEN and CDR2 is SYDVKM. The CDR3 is CASSGPGQKETQYF. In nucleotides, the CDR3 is TGTGCCAGCAGTGGCCCCGGGCAGAAAGAGACCCAGTACTTC.

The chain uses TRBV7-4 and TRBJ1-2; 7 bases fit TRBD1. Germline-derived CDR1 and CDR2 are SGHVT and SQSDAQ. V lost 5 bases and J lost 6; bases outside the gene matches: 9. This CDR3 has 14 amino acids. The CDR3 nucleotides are TGTGCCAGCAGCCCTTTGACAGGGAACGATGGCTACACCTTC. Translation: CASSPLTGNDGYTF.

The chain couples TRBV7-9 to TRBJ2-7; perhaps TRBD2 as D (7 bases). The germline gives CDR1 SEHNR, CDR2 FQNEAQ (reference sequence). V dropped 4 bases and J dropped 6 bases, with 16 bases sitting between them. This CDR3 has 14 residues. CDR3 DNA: TGTGCCAGCAGCTCAGACGCGGGGGCGTTCGAGCAGTACTTC. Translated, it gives CASSSDAGAFEQYF.

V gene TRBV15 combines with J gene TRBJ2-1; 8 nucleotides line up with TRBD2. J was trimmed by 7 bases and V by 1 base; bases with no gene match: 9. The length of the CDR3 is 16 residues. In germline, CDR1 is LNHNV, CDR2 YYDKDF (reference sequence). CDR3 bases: TGTGCCACCAGCAGAGGGCCCAGCGGGAGTTATAATGAGCAGTTCTTC. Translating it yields CATSRGPSGSYNEQFF. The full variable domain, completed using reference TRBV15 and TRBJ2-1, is DAMVIQNPRYQVTQFGKPVTLSCSQTLNHNVMYWYQQKSSQAPKLLFHYYDKDFNNEADTPDNFQSRRPNTSFCFLDIRSPGLGDTAMYLCATSRGPSGSYNEQFFGPGTRLTVL.

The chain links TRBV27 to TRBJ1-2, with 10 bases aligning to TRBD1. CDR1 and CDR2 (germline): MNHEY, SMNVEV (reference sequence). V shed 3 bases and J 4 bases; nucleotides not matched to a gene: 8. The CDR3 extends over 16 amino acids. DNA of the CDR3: TGTGCCAGCAGTTTTGGGACAGGGGCCTCTCCCTATGGCTACACCTTC. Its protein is CASSFGTGASPYGYTF.

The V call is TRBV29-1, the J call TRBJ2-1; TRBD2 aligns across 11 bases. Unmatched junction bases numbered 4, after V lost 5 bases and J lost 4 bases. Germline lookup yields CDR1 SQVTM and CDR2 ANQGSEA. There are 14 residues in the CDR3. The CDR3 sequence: CSVTSGSAYNEQFF. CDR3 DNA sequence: TGCAGCGTTACTAGCGGGAGTGCATACAATGAGCAGTTCTTC.

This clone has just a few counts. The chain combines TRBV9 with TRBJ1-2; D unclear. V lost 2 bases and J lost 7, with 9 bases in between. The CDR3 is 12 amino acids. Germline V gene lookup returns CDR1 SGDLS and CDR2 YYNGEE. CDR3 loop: CASSVPRPGYTF. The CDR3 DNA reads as TGTGCCAGCAGCGTTCCCCGTCCTGGCTACACCTTC. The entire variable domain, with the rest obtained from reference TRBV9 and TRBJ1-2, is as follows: DSGVTQTPKHLITATGQRVTLRCSPRSGDLSVYWYQQSLDQGLQFLIQYYNGEERAKGNILERFSAQQFPDLHSELNLSSLELGDSALYFCASSVPRPGYTFGSGTRLTVV.

The CDR3 sequence: CASSSLAGGSSDTQYF. The CDR3 DNA reads as TGTGCCAGCAGCTCCTTAGCGGGAGGTTCCTCAGATACGCAGTATTTT. The J gene is TRBJ2-3, the V gene TRBV11-2; 10 bases line up with TRBD2. The CDR3 runs to 16 residues. CDR1 SGHAT and CDR2 FQNNGV come from the germline V gene. V shed 4 bases, J shed 4 bases, and the junction held 8 bases outside the gene matches.

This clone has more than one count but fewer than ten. CDR3 DNA sequence: TGCGCCAGCAGCCAACAGCAGGGCACTGAAGCTTTCTTT. Translation: CASSQQQGTEAFF. The chain employs TRBV4-3 and TRBJ1-1, with TRBD1 as a possible D gene (5 bases). The CDR3 length is 13 residues. Per germline, CDR1 LGHNA and CDR2 YSLEER. V was trimmed by 2 bases and J by 4 bases, leaving 8 bases between them.

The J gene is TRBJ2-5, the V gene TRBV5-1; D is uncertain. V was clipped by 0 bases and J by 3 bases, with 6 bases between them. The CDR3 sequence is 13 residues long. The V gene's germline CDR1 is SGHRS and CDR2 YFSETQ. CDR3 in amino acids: CASSLEGEETQYF. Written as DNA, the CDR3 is TGCGCCAGCAGCTTGGAAGGAGAAGAGACCCAGTACTTC.